The 26 T cell receptor beta chains listed next were all sequenced from one sample in a study of cytomegalovirus exposure and HLA in healthy donors. Libraries were prepared by immunoSEQ multiplex PCR; TCRdb keeps only in-frame clonotypes and omits some of them. The sample yields about 130,000 clones, about 91% seen once. The sequenced sample was PBMCs. These receptors were obtained from a woman aged 18-35 years in good health and CMV-seropositive.

This chain links TRBV28 with TRBJ1-6, with 7 bases lining up with TRBD1. J was trimmed by 9 bases and V by 4 bases; bases with no gene match: 9. The CDR3 totals 15 residues. In germline, CDR1 is MDHEN, CDR2 SYDVKM. The CDR3, as DNA: TGTGCCAGCAGTTCCACAGGGGTATTAAGTTCACCCCTCCACTTT. Translating gives CASSSTGVLSSPLHF.

The V gene is TRBV4-3, the J gene TRBJ2-1; TRBD2 agrees at 11 bases. V lost 2 bases and J lost 4; bases outside the gene matches: 4. There are 16 residues in the CDR3. Germline values: CDR1 LGHNA, CDR2 YSLEER. CDR3 in DNA: TGCGCCAGCAGCCAATGGACTAGCGGGTGGTACAATGAGCAGTTCTTC. This encodes CASSQWTSGWYNEQFF.

This clone has a handful of counts. The chain uses TRBV7-2 and TRBJ2-2, with a tentative D call TRBD1 (5 bases). V was shortened by 5 bases and J by 4 bases, with 8 bases between the two germline ends. The CDR3 is 13 residues long. CDR1 is SGHTA, CDR2 FQGNSA, per germline. In DNA, the CDR3 is TGTGCCAGCAGCCCCCAGGGCACCGGGGAGCTGTTTTTT. Translating gives CASSPQGTGELFF. The entire variable domain, with the rest obtained from reference TRBV7-2 and TRBJ2-2, is as follows: GAGVSQSPSNKVTEKGKDVELRCDPISGHTALYWYRQSLGQGLEFLIYFQGNSAPDKSGLPSDRFSAERTGGSVSTLTIQRTQQEDSAVYLCASSPQGTGELFFGEGSRLTVL.

The genes are TRBV10-3 and TRBJ1-5, with a tentative D call TRBD1 (6 bases). This CDR3 comprises 14 residues. The germline CDR1 and CDR2 sequences are ENHRY and SYGVKD. V was pared by 2 bases and J by 5 bases, with 10 bases between. CDR3 DNA sequence: TGTGCCATCAGTGAGGAGGACAGTTATCAGCCCCAGCATTTT. Protein: CAISEEDSYQPQHF.

This chain joins TRBV2 and TRBJ1-2; 8 bases line up with TRBD1. There are 13 residues in the CDR3. V lost 7 bases to trimming and J lost 6 bases; unmatched junction nucleotides: 7. Germline loops: CDR1 SNHLY, CDR2 FYNNEI. The CDR3 spells CASNQGALDGYTF. The CDR3 DNA follows: TGTGCCAGCAATCAGGGGGCCCTTGATGGCTACACCTTC.

This rearrangement joins TRBV19 to TRBJ2-2; D ambiguous. The CDR3 is 16 residues long. Trimming left V 3 bases short and J 3 bases short, with 14 bases between. Germline V gene sequence: CDR1 LNHDA, CDR2 SQIVND (reference sequence). CDR3 nucleotide sequence: TGTGCCAGTAGTATGAAGACAAATTCGGACACCGGGGAGCTGTTTTTT. This sequence encodes CASSMKTNSDTGELFF. Using reference TRBV19 and TRBJ2-2 for the parts outside the CDR3, the full variable domain is DGGITQSPKYLFRKEGQNVTLSCEQNLNHDAMYWYRQDPGQGLRLIYYSQIVNDFQKGDIAEGYSVSREKKESFPLTVTSAQKNPTAFYLCASSMKTNSDTGELFFGEGSRLTVL.

The sample holds one count of this clone. The V and J genes are TRBV11-1 and TRBJ2-7; 11 bases match TRBD1. Germline lookup yields CDR1 SGHAT and CDR2 FQDESV (reference sequence). The CDR3 consists of 14 residues. V trimming: 6 bases; J trimming: 6 bases; junction bases outside the gene matches: 7. The CDR3 here is CASSDRGTGGEQYF. The CDR3 DNA sequence: TGTGCCAGCAGTGACCGAGGGACAGGGGGCGAGCAGTACTTC.

The chain links TRBV7-3 to TRBJ2-1; TRBD2 might be the D (6 bases). CDR1 is SGHTA, CDR2 FQGTGA, per germline. There are 15 residues in the CDR3. Trimming removed 5 bases at V and 9 bases at J, with 20 bases between. CDR3 nucleotides: TGTGCCAGCAGCCACCTAGCGTCCCAGATCGGTGAGCAGTTCTTC. Translation gives CASSHLASQIGEQFF.

This chain uses TRBV19 with TRBJ1-1, with D possibly matching TRBD1 (6 bases). The CDR3 consists of 17 residues. Trimming cost V 3 bases and J 0 bases, with 17 bases left between them. Germline lookup yields CDR1 LNHDA and CDR2 SQIVND (reference sequence). The CDR3 here is CASSITLFRGLNTEAFF. The CDR3 bases are TGTGCCAGTAGTATCACCCTTTTCAGGGGCCTGAACACTGAAGCTTTCTTT. Variable domain in full (rest from reference TRBV19 and TRBJ1-1): DGGITQSPKYLFRKEGQNVTLSCEQNLNHDAMYWYRQDPGQGLRLIYYSQIVNDFQKGDIAEGYSVSREKKESFPLTVTSAQKNPTAFYLCASSITLFRGLNTEAFFGQGTRLTVV.

In the case of this clone: The junction departs from germline at one end; a sequencing error may be responsible. CDR3: CASSPLGHLNEQYF. DNA for the CDR3: TGTGCTAGCAGCCCCTTGGGACACCTAAACGAGCAGTACTTC. The chain has TRBV7-7 and TRBJ2-7; possibly TRBD1 for D (6 bases). From germline, CDR1 is SSHAT and CDR2 FNYEAQ (reference sequence). The CDR3 contains 14 residues.

This clone was recorded only once. The V gene is TRBV5-1, the J gene TRBJ2-1; no definite D call. The CDR3 length is 11 residues. Germline CDR1 reads SGHRS; CDR2 reads YFSETQ. V lost 0 bases to trimming and J lost 10 bases, with 5 bases between them. The DNA of the CDR3 is TGCGCCAGCAGCTTGGCGGTAGAGCAGTTCTTC. As protein: CASSLAVEQFF. Full variable domain (remainder filled in from reference TRBV5-1 and TRBJ2-1): KAGVTQTPRYLIKTRGQQVTLSCSPISGHRSVSWYQQTPGQGLQFLFEYFSETQRNKGNFPGRFSGRQFSNSRSEMNVSTLELGDSALYLCASSLAVEQFFGPGTRLTVL.

The V and J genes are TRBV28 and TRBJ2-1; tentatively, D is TRBD2 (6 bases). Looked up from germline, CDR1 is MDHEN and CDR2 is SYDVKM. Trimming took 2 bases from V and 8 from J, leaving 19 bases between them. The CDR3 consists of 16 residues. The CDR3 DNA reads as TGTGCCAGCAGTTTACCCCGGGACTCCCAGGGCGATGAGCAGTTCTTC. Its translation: CASSLPRDSQGDEQFF.

This clone was seen once. The rearrangement links TRBV6-5 to TRBJ2-1; the D is unclear. This CDR3 region has 13 residues. Germline CDR1 reads MNHEY; CDR2 reads SVGAGI. Trimming pared 2 bases from V and 4 bases from J, leaving 6 bases between. The CDR3 loop is CASSYAYYNEQFF. DNA of the CDR3: TGTGCCAGCAGTTACGCCTATTACAATGAGCAGTTCTTC.

Of note for this clone: Other DNA sequences of this sample code for an identical CDR3. The rearrangement links TRBV18 to TRBJ2-3; D unclear. The germline V gene has CDR1 KGHSH and CDR2 LQKENI. Trimming pared 2 bases from V and 6 bases from J, leaving 9 bases between. The CDR3 covers 13 residues. CDR3 sequence: CASSPSGLDTQYF. CDR3 DNA sequence: TGTGCCAGCTCACCATCGGGTTTGGATACGCAGTATTTT.

There are a few counts of this clone. The chain carries TRBV2 and TRBJ1-2; possibly TRBD1 for D (5 bases). The length of the CDR3 is 13 residues. V lost 10 bases and J 8 bases, leaving 20 bases between the germline ends. Germline CDR1 reads SNHLY; CDR2 reads FYNNEI. In nucleotides, the CDR3 is TGTGCCACCCGCTTCCGGGCAGGGTTGGGCTACACCTTC. Residues: CATRFRAGLGYTF.

The rearrangement links TRBV14 to TRBJ1-1, with a weak D call TRBD1 (5 bases). This CDR3 is built from 12 residues. Trimming removed 2 bases at V and 7 bases at J, with 8 bases between. Germline V gene data show CDR1 as SGHDN and CDR2 as FVKESK. CDR3 loop: CASSQWGVEAFF. The CDR3, as DNA: TGTGCCAGCAGCCAATGGGGGGTTGAAGCTTTCTTT. Based on the CDR3 plus reference TRBV14 and TRBJ1-1, the full variable domain is EAGVTQFPSHSVIEKGQTVTLRCDPISGHDNLYWYRRVMGKEIKFLLHFVKESKQDESGMPNNRFLAERTGGTYSTLKVQPAELEDSGVYFCASSQWGVEAFFGQGTRLTVV.

The genes are TRBV27 and TRBJ1-2; possibly TRBD1 for D (6 bases). The germline V gene encodes CDR1 MNHEY and CDR2 SMNVEV (reference sequence). Trimming shortened V by 6 bases and J by 3 bases, and 11 bases separated the two germline ends. The CDR3 is 13 residues long. CDR3 sequence (DNA): TGTGCCAGCAGACAACAGGGCTACTATGGCTACACCTTC. As protein: CASRQQGYYGYTF.

The gene calls are TRBV13 and TRBJ1-3, with a tentative D call TRBD1 (5 bases). V dropped 2 bases and J dropped 5 bases, with 7 bases sitting between them. This CDR3 spans 13 amino acids. CDR1 and CDR2 (germline): PRHDT, FYEKMQ (reference sequence). Here the CDR3 reads CASSLRTRNTIYF. CDR3 nucleotide sequence: TGTGCCAGCAGCTTAAGGACAAGAAACACCATATATTTT.

V and J are TRBV6-5 and TRBJ2-3; TRBD2 aligns across 7 bases. Germline V gene lookup returns CDR1 MNHEY and CDR2 SVGAGI. The CDR3 is 15 residues long. Trimming cost V 10 bases and J 1 base; bases outside gene matches: 11. In nucleotides, the CDR3 is TGTGCCACCGGACCCCCGGGAGGCGGCACAGATACGCAGTATTTT. Its protein product is CATGPPGGGTDTQYF.

The J gene is TRBJ1-4, the V gene TRBV7-2; D remains ambiguous. V gave up 1 base and J gave up 2 bases, with 14 bases separating them. The CDR3 totals 17 residues. Germline CDR1 is SGHTA and CDR2 is FQGNSA. The CDR3 DNA follows: TGTGCCAGCAGCTTAGGCCCTCTTGCGGTGACTAATGAAAAACTGTTTTTT. Amino acid sequence: CASSLGPLAVTNEKLFF.

V and J are TRBV2 and TRBJ1-2, with TRBD1 matching 9 bases. The J segment lost 3 bases and the V segment lost 5 bases, leaving 1 base of the junction unmatched. The CDR3 is 13 amino acids. Per germline, CDR1 SNHLY and CDR2 FYNNEI. The CDR3 here is CASSRTGDYGYTF. The CDR3 nucleotides are TGTGCCAGCAGTCGGACAGGGGACTATGGCTACACCTTC.

The chain employs TRBV13 and TRBJ1-1; D is possibly TRBD1 (5 bases). Between the trimmed V and J ends, which lost 0 bases and 13 bases, there was a span of 24 bases. Germline CDR1 and CDR2: PRHDT and FYEKMQ (reference sequence). The CDR3 sequence is 16 residues long. The CDR3 is CASSLGAPGLFKGDFF. The CDR3 nucleotides read TGTGCCAGCAGCTTAGGCGCCCCGGGTCTCTTTAAAGGGGATTTCTTT.

This clone was seen a handful of times. The J gene is TRBJ1-1, the V gene TRBV18; D is unclear. In germline, CDR1 is KGHSH, CDR2 LQKENI. Deletions cut 2 bases from V and 6 bases from J, with 7 bases between. The CDR3 runs 12 residues. The CDR3 region is CASSPISSEAFF. The CDR3 nucleotides read TGTGCCAGCTCACCAATATCCTCTGAAGCTTTCTTT.

Only a few counts were recorded for this clone. The gene calls are TRBV5-4 and TRBJ2-7, with 11 bases fitting TRBD1. After removal of 4 bases from V and 6 bases from J, the junction contained 9 bases not matched to a gene. The germline V gene encodes CDR1 SGHNT and CDR2 YYREEE (reference sequence). There are 15 residues in the CDR3. The CDR3 bases are TGTGCCAGCAGCCTCTCCCCCGGGACAGGGGGCGAGCAGTACTTC. Its translation is CASSLSPGTGGEQYF.

This chain links TRBV11-2 with TRBJ2-5, with D possibly TRBD1 on 5 matching bases. The CDR3 has 14 residues. Germline CDR1 and CDR2: SGHAT and FQNNGV. Trimming cost V 2 bases and J 5 bases, with 12 bases left between them. In DNA, the CDR3 is TGTGCCAGCAGCTTATCACAGGCCCAGGAGACCCAGTACTTC. It yields the protein CASSLSQAQETQYF. The full variable domain, completed using reference TRBV11-2 and TRBJ2-5, is EAGVAQSPRYKIIEKRQSVAFWCNPISGHATLYWYQQILGQGPKLLIQFQNNGVVDDSQLPKDRFSAERLKGVDSTLKIQPAKLEDSAVYLCASSLSQAQETQYFGPGTRLLVL.

This chain connects TRBV13 to TRBJ2-3; D is possibly TRBD1 (6 bases). Trimming cost V 4 bases and J 0 bases, with 11 bases left between them. Germline CDR1 reads PRHDT; CDR2 reads FYEKMQ (reference sequence). The CDR3 has 15 residues. The CDR3 DNA sequence: TGTGCCAGCAGCTCTTCCGGGACAAGCACAGATACGCAGTATTTT. Translated, it gives CASSSSGTSTDTQYF.